The following is a T cell receptor beta chain sequence with its context. Its antigen specificity is not known. No per-base quality is available; no much larger clone lies one base away. This sample was taken from a study of PD-L1 blockade in urothelial cancer (dated by TCRdb to 2017 to 2019). For context, the study as a whole: Every patient began therapy in 2014 and was given atezolizumab 1,200 mg intravenously every 3 weeks. About 90% of the 29 patients were identified as males with urothelial cancer of bladder origin, and a prior smoking history was reported by 18 of 29 patients. Patients had an ECOG performance status of 0 or 1 and had received between 0 and 3 prior chemotherapy regimens. Blood samples were analyzed 3 weeks after the start of treatment (second dose) and 6 weeks after the start of treatment. Blood samples gave median yields of about 140,000 T cells and over 80,000 unique TCRs, along with a median clonality of approximately 0.08. The study, an exploratory multi-omic analysis, examined somatic, immune and clinical correlates of response to PD-L1 blockade with atezolizumab in urothelial cancer. Pretreatment tumor samples, along with matched peripheral blood collected serially before and after atezolizumab treatment, underwent TCR sequencing. Durable clinical benefit meant progression-free survival longer than 6 months, and TCR features were also tested against progression-free and overall survival. In the same patients who had TCR sequencing, pretreatment tumors also underwent whole exome sequencing and RNA sequencing. Durable clinical benefit was achieved by nine patients but not by the remaining 20. Pretreatment blood TCR-seq was available for twenty-nine patients, at least one posttreatment blood collection was obtained for 24 patients, and tumor TCR-seq was available for 24 patients. The research as a whole found: At 3 weeks after the start of treatment, tumor-associated TCR clones in peripheral blood had expanded more in patients with durable benefit (n ≈ 24, p = 0.022). Because the sample size was small (n ≈ 30) and many exploratory analyses were performed, the results are intended to be hypothesis-generating. Improved progression-free and overall survival was associated with having pretreatment peripheral blood TCR clonality below the median.

The V and J ends are trimmed by 2 bases and 0 bases, leaving 15 bases between them. From the cysteine up to the phenylalanine, the CDR3 has a length of 16 residues. The entry retains the CDR3 DNA only, 48 bases that are in frame from base 1. The germline V gene (reference sequence) yields SGHKS for CDR1 and YYEKEE for CDR2. This specimen's time point label, interpreted: pretreatment peripheral blood. The cohort included roughly 30 patients with locally advanced or metastatic urothelial carcinoma who were treated at Memorial Sloan Kettering on a trial protocol. Peripheral blood mononuclear cells were collected from each patient pretreatment and during treatment, giving between 1 and 8 total time points per patient. The Qiagen DNeasy Blood extraction kit was used to purify genomic DNA from total PBMCs and from tumor samples. PBMCs were collected pretreatment and during treatment and were isolated and stored as previously described.

Each PCR received spiked-in synthetic TCR analog templates so that absolute template abundance could be estimated from read counts. The immunoSEQ assay used bias-controlled V and J gene primers to amplify TCRbeta CDR3 regions from genomic DNA. Rearranged TCRbeta segments were sequenced at approximately 20X coverage. On the authors' methods: Clustering was used to correct sequencing errors, and CDR3s were annotated against IMGT so that V, D and J genes could be assigned. Downstream analyses used only productive TCRbeta rearrangements and left out out-of-frame or stop-codon sequences. To compute clonality, Shannon entropy was normalized by the log of the number of unique productive sequences and then subtracted from one. Fisher's exact test with Benjamini-Hochberg correction, at a threshold of adjusted p below 0.01, was used to find clones that differed between time points or between blood and tumor. What TCRdb holds here is the immuneACCESS table cut down to in-frame rearrangements. Part of the clones is not present; checked against another copy, under half of the missing clones reflect an unresolved V gene, and the others are unexplained. V and J calls and clone size follow that table, whereas D and trimming were derived from the DNA. The sample table records around 79,000 clones; 85% of these occur just once. 6.5% to 8% of the sample rests with the top ten.

The source of this sequence is a man aged 40-50 years with urothelial cancer. The chain links TRBV5-5 with TRBJ2-7; a weak D assignment points to TRBD1 (5 bases agree). Sequenced here: PBMCs, sampled around atezolizumab (anti-PD-L1) treatment. The nucleotides read TGTGCCAGCAGCTTAACCCGGGCAGGGCTCTCCTACGAGCAGTACTTC. This is translated as CASSLTRAGLSYEQYF. Beyond the CDR3, the reference TRBV5-5 and TRBJ2-7 genes provide the residues; the full variable domain reads: DAGVTQSPTHLIKTRGQQVTLRCSPISGHKSVSWYQQVLGQGPQFIFQYYEKEERGRGNFPDRFSARQFPNYSSELNVNALLLGDSALYLCASSLTRAGLSYEQYFGPGTRLTVT.